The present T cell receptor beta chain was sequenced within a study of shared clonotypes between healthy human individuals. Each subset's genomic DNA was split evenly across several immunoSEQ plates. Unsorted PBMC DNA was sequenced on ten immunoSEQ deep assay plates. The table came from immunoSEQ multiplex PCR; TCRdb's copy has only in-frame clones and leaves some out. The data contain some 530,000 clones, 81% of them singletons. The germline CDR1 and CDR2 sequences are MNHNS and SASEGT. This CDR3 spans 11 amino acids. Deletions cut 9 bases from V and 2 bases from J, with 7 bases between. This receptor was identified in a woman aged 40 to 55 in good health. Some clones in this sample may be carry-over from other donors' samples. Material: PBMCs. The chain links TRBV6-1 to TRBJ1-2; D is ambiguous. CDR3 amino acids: CASTWNYGYTF. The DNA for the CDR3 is TGTGCCAGTACTTGGAACTATGGCTACACCTTC.